This T cell receptor (beta chain) was observed in a study of human T cells and chemical hapten exposure. Study overall: Donors were sensitized with 2% DPC on the upper inner arm.

Each CDR3 protein is one row after TCRdb ran MiXCR on the RACE reads. The sample holds about 42,000 distinct CDR3 sequences, 8.5% to 10% seen once. The germline V gene encodes CDR1 SGHAT and CDR2 FQDESV (reference sequence). CDR3 length equals 15 residues. Trimming at V came to 5 bases and at J to 3 bases, leaving 2 bases not matched to a gene. The time point: patch test 2, 6 weeks after DPC sensitization. The sample's treatment: therapeutic diphenylcyclopropenone sensitization with weekly scalp DPC. The authors extracted total RNA from unfractionated whole blood. In its sample, this clonotype was seen a few times.

This TCR was recovered from a woman aged 30 to 39 with alopecia areata. Some clones in this sample may be carry-over from other donors' samples. The sample was whole blood, taken in connection with sensitization to the hapten diphenylcyclopropenone (DPC). The rearrangement joins TRBV11-1 to TRBJ2-5, with 14 nucleotides matching TRBD2. CDR3 in DNA: TGTGCCAGCAGCATGACTAGCGGGGGGGAAGAGACCCAGTACTTC. This codes for CASSMTSGGEETQYF.